The 12 T cell receptor beta chains below all came from one sample that was sequenced in a study of B cell selection in AIRE deficiency (dated by TCRdb to the late 2010s). Regulatory T cells were sorted as CD4+CD25hiCD127low/negative cells. The library was prepared using the immunoSEQ multiplex PCR assay. TCRdb retrieved this table from immuneACCESS and kept in-frame rearrangements only. Not all clones are present; in checked studies, unresolved V genes account for under half, and no reason is known for the remainder. In this sample the table shows around 26,000 clones, roughly 90% of which occur a single time. 1% to 1.4% of the sample lies in the top ten. Sequenced sample: CD4+CD25+ Tregs sorted from PBMCs. These receptor sequences come from a human donor in good health.

This chain uses TRBV6-6 with TRBJ1-6; TRBD1 aligns across 7 bases. The CDR3 sequence is 14 residues long. V lost 6 bases to trimming and J lost 5 bases; unmatched junction nucleotides: 4. Germline CDR1 MNHNY, CDR2 SVGAGI (reference sequence). In DNA, the CDR3 is TGTGCCAGCAGGGTTGGGACAGATAATTCACCCCTCCACTTT. It encodes CASRVGTDNSPLHF.

The chain recombines TRBV7-3 with TRBJ1-1, with D unclear. There are 13 residues in the CDR3. The germline V gene has CDR1 SGHTA and CDR2 FQGTGA. V was pared by 3 bases and J by 0 bases, with 5 bases between. The CDR3 spells CASSFGLNTEAFF. The CDR3 nucleotides read TGTGCCAGCAGCTTTGGGCTGAACACTGAAGCTTTCTTT.

This chain joins TRBV10-3 and TRBJ1-5; D gene ambiguous. Germline CDR1 and CDR2: ENHRY and SYGVKD. The V and J ends lost 0 bases and 2 bases respectively, with 2 bases between them. This CDR3 is 13 amino acids long. The CDR3 loop reads CAISESGNQPQHF. For the CDR3, the DNA is TGTGCCATCAGTGAGTCGGGCAATCAGCCCCAGCATTTT.

This chain connects TRBV5-6 to TRBJ1-1; tentatively, D is TRBD1 (6 bases). Looked up from germline, CDR1 is SGHDT and CDR2 is YYEEEE. This CDR3 has 12 residues. Deletions cut 3 bases from V and 10 bases from J, with 13 bases between. The CDR3 nucleotides read TGTGCCAGCAGCTCACAGGGAAAGGGAGCTTTCTTT. Translating it yields CASSSQGKGAFF.

This sequence joins TRBV6-1 and TRBJ2-5; D possibly uses TRBD1 or TRBD2 (6 bases each). Between the trimmed V and J ends, which lost 3 bases and 4 bases, there was a span of 21 bases. The CDR3 covers 17 residues. In germline, CDR1 is MNHNS, CDR2 SASEGT. The CDR3 is CASSDEQGGVRRETQYF. CDR3 sequence (DNA): TGTGCCAGCAGTGACGAACAGGGAGGAGTCAGGAGAGAGACCCAGTACTTC.

The chain uses TRBV11-2 and TRBJ2-5, with 10 bases identical to TRBD2. The germline V gene encodes CDR1 SGHAT and CDR2 FQNNGV. The CDR3 extends over 15 amino acids. Unmatched junction bases numbered 8, after V lost 5 bases and J lost 5 bases. The CDR3 DNA is TGTGCCAGCAGCCACGGACTAGCGGTCGGGGAGACCCAGTACTTC. Amino acids: CASSHGLAVGETQYF. The whole variable domain, filled in from reference TRBV11-2 and TRBJ2-5, reads EAGVAQSPRYKIIEKRQSVAFWCNPISGHATLYWYQQILGQGPKLLIQFQNNGVVDDSQLPKDRFSAERLKGVDSTLKIQPAKLEDSAVYLCASSHGLAVGETQYFGPGTRLLVL.

CDR3 sequence reads: CASSQSPGTGGSKNIQYF. As DNA, the CDR3 is TGCGCCAGCAGTCAGTCTCCCGGGACAGGGGGTTCCAAAAACATTCAGTACTTC. The chain combines TRBV23-1 with TRBJ2-4, with 11 bases lining up with TRBD1. TRBV23-1 is designated an ORF whose function remains uncertain. CDR3 length equals 18 residues. Trimming removed 3 bases from V and 2 bases from J; junction bases left unmatched: 9.

In its sample, this clone was seen once. The CDR3 DNA sequence: TGTGCCAGCAGTTACTCAAAAGGCTCGGGAAACACCATATATTTT. This sequence encodes CASSYSKGSGNTIYF. The chain couples TRBV6-5 to TRBJ1-3; D not resolved. The CDR3 runs to 15 residues. V dropped 0 bases and J dropped 4 bases, with 10 bases sitting between them. Germline values: CDR1 MNHEY, CDR2 SVGAGI.

A few counts support this clone. V and J are TRBV7-9 and TRBJ1-2, with TRBD1 identical over 7 bases. V gave up 5 bases and J gave up 5 bases; unmatched junction bases: 11. The CDR3 has 15 residues. CDR1 is SEHNR and CDR2 is FQNEAQ in the germline V gene (reference sequence). The CDR3 sequence is CASSTRDSSLYGYTF. CDR3 bases: TGTGCCAGCAGCACCCGGGACAGCTCACTGTATGGCTACACCTTC.

This chain links TRBV30 with TRBJ2-4, with D tentatively TRBD2 (6 bases). There are 14 residues in the CDR3. Germline CDR1 and CDR2: GTSNPN and SVGIG (reference sequence). The V gene lost 0 bases and the J gene lost 2 bases, with 8 bases spanning the gap. Written as DNA, the CDR3 is TGTGCCTGGAGTGTACGGGGGACCAAAAACATTCAGTACTTC. It specifies CAWSVRGTKNIQYF.

The chain carries TRBV7-6 and TRBJ2-2, with 8 bases that match TRBD1. The V segment lost 2 bases and the J segment 3 bases; nucleotides outside the gene matches: 2. This CDR3 has 15 amino acids. CDR1 is SGHVS and CDR2 is FNYEAQ in the germline V gene. Here the CDR3 reads CASSLSTGDTGELFF. CDR3 coding DNA: TGTGCCAGCAGCTTATCGACAGGGGACACCGGGGAGCTGTTTTTT. The whole variable domain, remainder taken from reference TRBV7-6 and TRBJ2-2, is GAGVSQSPRYKVTKRGQDVALRCDPISGHVSLYWYRQALGQGPEFLTYFNYEAQQDKSGLPNDRFSAERPEGSISTLTIQRTEQRDSAMYRCASSLSTGDTGELFFGEGSRLTVL.

The CDR3 DNA reads as TGTGCCAGCAGCAAAAGAACAAAAACCTACGAGCAGTACTTC. Translation: CASSKRTKTYEQYF. V usage is TRBV21-1 and J usage is TRBJ2-7; TRBD1 reflects the table's D call only, with no check against the DNA. TRBV21-1 is flagged as a pseudogene. The CDR3 is 14 amino acids.